The text below deals with one T cell receptor (beta chain). The data belong to a study of Graves' ophthalmopathy and Graves' hyperthyroidism. V was pared by 9 bases and J by 2 bases, with 15 bases of the junction left unmatched. This CDR3 spans 16 amino acids. Germline V lookup: CDR1 MNHNS, CDR2 SASEGT. The study amplified TCR beta CDR3 regions using RNA transcripts. The authors performed first-round RT-PCR with HTBI primers and then a second-round multiplex PCR. TCRdb fed the multiplex PCR reads into MiXCR, producing one record per CDR3 protein. The sample includes hundreds of thousands of distinct CDR3 sequences, 22% of them seen just once.

The source is a woman aged 18-29 years with stable Graves' hyperthyroidism. Some clones in this sample may be carry-over from other donors' samples. Sequencing was carried out using peripheral blood. V is TRBV6-1 and J is TRBJ2-7; 8 bases are shared with TRBD2. The DNA for the CDR3 is TGTGCCAGTTCTCCCGCGGGGGGAGCACAGACCTACGAGCAGTACTTC. Translation gives CASSPAGGAQTYEQYF.